The present entry profiles one TCR beta chain with its context. Its specificity is not known. Germline V gene lookup returns CDR1 SGHRS and CDR2 YFSETQ. This CDR3 comprises 14 residues. Trimming took off 3 bases at V and 3 bases at J, with 9 bases between the two ends. The source of the sample is a study of CD8 T cells in ankylosing spondylitis. Study-level points and caveats: There was a TCR beta motif, made of eight highly homologous variants, that appeared characteristic of ankylosing spondylitis blood. Reportedly, matched ankylosing spondylitis synovial fluid was significantly enriched for disease-linked clones.

Making the TCR beta libraries involved quantitative 5'-RACE with molecular barcodes. TCRdb itself ran the 5' RACE reads through MiXCR, one entry per CDR3 protein. The top ten clones hold 0.51% of a sample with around 890,000 distinct CDR3 sequences, 10% to 15% of them seen once. Specimen: blood, either unsorted or a sorted T cell fraction (not recorded which). V and J are TRBV5-1 and TRBJ2-2; D ambiguous. This clonotype was sampled from a male donor with ankylosing spondylitis. The CDR3 region is CASSSYWDTGELFF. For the CDR3, the DNA is TGCGCCAGCAGCTCCTATTGGGACACCGGGGAGCTGTTTTTT.